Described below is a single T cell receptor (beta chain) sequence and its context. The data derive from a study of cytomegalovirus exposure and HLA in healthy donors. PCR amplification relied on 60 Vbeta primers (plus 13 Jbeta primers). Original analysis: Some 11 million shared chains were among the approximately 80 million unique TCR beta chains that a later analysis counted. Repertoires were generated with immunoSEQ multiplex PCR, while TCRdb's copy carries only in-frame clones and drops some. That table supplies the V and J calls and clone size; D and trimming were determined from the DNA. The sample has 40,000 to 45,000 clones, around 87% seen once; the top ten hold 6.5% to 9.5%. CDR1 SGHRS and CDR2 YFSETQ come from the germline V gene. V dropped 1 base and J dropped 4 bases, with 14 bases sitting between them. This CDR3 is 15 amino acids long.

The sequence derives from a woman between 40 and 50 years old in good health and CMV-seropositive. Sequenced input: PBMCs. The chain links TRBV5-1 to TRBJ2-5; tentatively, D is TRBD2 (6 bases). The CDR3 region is CASSLSPGGAETQYF. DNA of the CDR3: TGCGCCAGCAGCTTGTCCCCAGGAGGGGCAGAGACCCAGTACTTC. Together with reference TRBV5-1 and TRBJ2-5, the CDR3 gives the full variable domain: KAGVTQTPRYLIKTRGQQVTLSCSPISGHRSVSWYQQTPGQGLQFLFEYFSETQRNKGNFPGRFSGRQFSNSRSEMNVSTLELGDSALYLCASSLSPGGAETQYFGPGTRLLVL.